Described below is a single TCR beta chain sequence and its context. What it binds is not known. This specimen comes from a study of blood T cells in healthy people across ages. Points from the study as a whole: Nothing was known about donor CMV status, and this possibly confounded expanded clonotype changes. Comparison with aged donors showed that long-lived donors had more naive CD4+ cells and higher diversity.

A second PCR of about 7 to 11 cycles used a sample-barcoded 5' primer and a J-beta primer mix. In TCRdb, the 5' RACE reads were re-called with MiXCR into one record per CDR3 protein. The data show about 2 million distinct CDR3 sequences, about 49% seen once. Trimming removed 3 bases from V and 5 bases from J; junction bases left unmatched: 5. The CDR3 has 15 residues. Germline V gene sequence: CDR1 SGHNT, CDR2 YENEEA. The TCR was taken from a woman between 35 and 50 years old in good health. This chain joins TRBV11-3 and TRBJ2-3; TRBD2 aligns across 10 bases. Sequenced: blood. This CDR3 is CASSFRASGGDTQYF. The CDR3 DNA follows: TGTGCCAGCAGCTTTAGGGCTAGCGGGGGAGATACGCAGTATTTT. The complete variable domain, with remaining parts taken from reference TRBV11-3 and TRBJ2-3, reads EAGVVQSPRYKIIEKKQPVAFWCNPISGHNTLYWYLQNLGQGPELLIRYENEEAVDDSQLPKDRFSAERLKGVDSTLKIQPAELGDSAVYLCASSFRASGGDTQYFGPGTRLTVL.